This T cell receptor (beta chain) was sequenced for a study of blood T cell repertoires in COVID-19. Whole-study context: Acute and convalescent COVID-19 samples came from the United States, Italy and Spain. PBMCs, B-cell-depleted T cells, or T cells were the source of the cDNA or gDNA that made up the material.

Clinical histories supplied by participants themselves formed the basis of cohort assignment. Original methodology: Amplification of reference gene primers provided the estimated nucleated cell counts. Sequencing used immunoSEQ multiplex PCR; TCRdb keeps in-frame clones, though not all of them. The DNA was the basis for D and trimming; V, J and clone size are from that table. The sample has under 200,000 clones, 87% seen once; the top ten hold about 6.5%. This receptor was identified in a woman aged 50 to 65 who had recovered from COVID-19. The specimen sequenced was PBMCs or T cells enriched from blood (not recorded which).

CDR3 sequence: CASSLRAGVETGELFF. Written as DNA, the CDR3 is TGCGCCAGCAGCTTACGAGCGGGAGTGGAAACCGGGGAGCTGTTTTTT. The rearrangement links TRBV5-1 to TRBJ2-2, with 8 bases aligning to TRBD2. Germline CDR1 reads SGHRS; CDR2 reads YFSETQ. The CDR3 length is 16 residues. Germline trimming cut 2 bases from V and 5 bases from J; bases unmatched to any gene: 8.